This TCR beta chain comes out of a study of blood T cell repertoires in COVID-19. Background on the study: The United States, Italy and Spain provided the acute and convalescent COVID-19 samples.

Measured with immunoSEQ multiplex PCR; TCRdb has only the in-frame clones, and not every one. The sample lists fewer than 250,000 clones, roughly 83% seen once, with around 3.5% in the top ten. Grouping used clinical history reported by participants in a survey and questionnaire. V lost 3 bases and J lost 8, with 10 bases in between. Germline V gives CDR1 MNHNS, CDR2 SASEGT. The CDR3 loop spans 12 amino acids. The rearrangement uses TRBV6-1 and TRBJ1-2; D may be TRBD1 (5 bases). The specimen was PBMCs or T cells enriched from blood (not recorded which). The sequence was obtained from a woman in her 30s who had recovered from COVID-19. The CDR3 nucleotides are TGTGCCAGCAGTGAGCAGGGTGGCGGCTACACCTTC. The encoded protein is CASSEQGGGYTF.